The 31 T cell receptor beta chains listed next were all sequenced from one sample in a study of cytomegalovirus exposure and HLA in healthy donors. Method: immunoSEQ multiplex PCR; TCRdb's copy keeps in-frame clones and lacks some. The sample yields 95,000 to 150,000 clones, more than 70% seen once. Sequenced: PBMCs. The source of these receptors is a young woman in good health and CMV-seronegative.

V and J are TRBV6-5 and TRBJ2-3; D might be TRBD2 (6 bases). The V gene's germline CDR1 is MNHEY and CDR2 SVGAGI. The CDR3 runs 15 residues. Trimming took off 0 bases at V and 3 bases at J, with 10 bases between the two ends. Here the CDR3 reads CASSYSRLETDTQYF. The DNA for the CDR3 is TGTGCCAGCAGTTACTCCCGACTAGAGACAGATACGCAGTATTTT.

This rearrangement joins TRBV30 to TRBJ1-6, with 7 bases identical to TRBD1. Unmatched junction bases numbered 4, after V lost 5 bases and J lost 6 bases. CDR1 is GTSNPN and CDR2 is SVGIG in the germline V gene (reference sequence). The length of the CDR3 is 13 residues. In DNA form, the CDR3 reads TGTGCCTGGCAAAGGGGGCTTAATTCACCCCTCCACTTT. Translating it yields CAWQRGLNSPLHF.

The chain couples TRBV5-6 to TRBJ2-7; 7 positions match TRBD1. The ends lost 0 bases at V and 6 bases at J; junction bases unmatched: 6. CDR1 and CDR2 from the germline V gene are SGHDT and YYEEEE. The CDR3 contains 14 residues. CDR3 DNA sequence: TGTGCCAGCAGCTTGGATGGACAGGTGGGCGAGCAGTACTTC. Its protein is CASSLDGQVGEQYF.

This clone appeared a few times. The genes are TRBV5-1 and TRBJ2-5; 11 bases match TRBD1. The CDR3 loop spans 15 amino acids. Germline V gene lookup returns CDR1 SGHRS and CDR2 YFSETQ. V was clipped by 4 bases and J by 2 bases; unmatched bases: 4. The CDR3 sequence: CASSRGQGGQETQYF. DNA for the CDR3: TGCGCCAGCAGCAGGGGACAGGGGGGACAAGAGACCCAGTACTTC.

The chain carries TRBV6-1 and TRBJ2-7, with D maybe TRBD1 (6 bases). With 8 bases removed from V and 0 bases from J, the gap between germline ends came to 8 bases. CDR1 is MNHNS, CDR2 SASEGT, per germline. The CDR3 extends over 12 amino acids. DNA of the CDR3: TGTGCCAGCTCCAGGGGCTCCTACGAGCAGTACTTC. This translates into CASSRGSYEQYF.

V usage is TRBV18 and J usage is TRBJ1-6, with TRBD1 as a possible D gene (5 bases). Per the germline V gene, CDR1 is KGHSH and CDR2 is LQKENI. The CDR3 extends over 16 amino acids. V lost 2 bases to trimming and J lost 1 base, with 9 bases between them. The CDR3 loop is CASSPVAGSYNSPLHF. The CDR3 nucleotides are TGTGCCAGCTCACCAGTAGCAGGGTCCTATAATTCACCCCTCCACTTT.

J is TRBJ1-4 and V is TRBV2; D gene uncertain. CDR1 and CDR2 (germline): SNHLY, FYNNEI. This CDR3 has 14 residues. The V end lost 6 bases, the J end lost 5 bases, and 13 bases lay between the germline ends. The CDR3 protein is CASSPSTVNEKLFF. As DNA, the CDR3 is TGTGCCAGCAGCCCTTCTACCGTCAATGAAAAACTGTTTTTT.

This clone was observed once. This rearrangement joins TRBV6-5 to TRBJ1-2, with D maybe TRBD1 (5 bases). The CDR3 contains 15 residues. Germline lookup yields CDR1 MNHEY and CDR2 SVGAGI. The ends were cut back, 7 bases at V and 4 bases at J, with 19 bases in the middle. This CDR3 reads CASTPRGSKSYGYTF. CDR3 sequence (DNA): TGTGCCAGCACCCCGCGGGGGAGCAAAAGCTATGGCTACACCTTC.

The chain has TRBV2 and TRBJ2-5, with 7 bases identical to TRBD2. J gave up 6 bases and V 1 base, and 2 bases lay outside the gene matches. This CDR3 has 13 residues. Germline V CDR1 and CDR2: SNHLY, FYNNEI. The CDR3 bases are TGTGCCAGCAGTGAAGGGGAGGGCAAGACCCAGTACTTC. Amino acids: CASSEGEGKTQYF.

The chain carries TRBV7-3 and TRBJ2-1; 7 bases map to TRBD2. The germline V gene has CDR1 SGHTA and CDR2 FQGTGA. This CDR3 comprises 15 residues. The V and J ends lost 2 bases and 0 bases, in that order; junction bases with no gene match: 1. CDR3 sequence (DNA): TGTGCCAGCAGCTTACGACTAGCCTCCTACAATGAGCAGTTCTTC. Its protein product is CASSLRLASYNEQFF.

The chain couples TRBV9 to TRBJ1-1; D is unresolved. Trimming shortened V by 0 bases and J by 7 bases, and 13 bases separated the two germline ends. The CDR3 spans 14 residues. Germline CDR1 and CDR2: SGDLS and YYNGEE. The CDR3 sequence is CASSVGGAFGEAFF. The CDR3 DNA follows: TGTGCCAGCAGCGTAGGCGGCGCGTTCGGTGAAGCTTTCTTT.

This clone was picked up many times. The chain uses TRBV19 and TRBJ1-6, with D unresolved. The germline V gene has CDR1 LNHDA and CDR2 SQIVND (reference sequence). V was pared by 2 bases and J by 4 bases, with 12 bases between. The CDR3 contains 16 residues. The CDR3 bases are TGTGCCAGTAGTATAACACCGCTCTTATATAATTCACCCCTCCACTTT. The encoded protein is CASSITPLLYNSPLHF.

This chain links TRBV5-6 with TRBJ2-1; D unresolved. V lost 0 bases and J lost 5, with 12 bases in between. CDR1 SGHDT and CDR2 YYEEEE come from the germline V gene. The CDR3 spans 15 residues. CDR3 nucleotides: TGTGCCAGCAGCTTGGTGTATCAAGCCGACAATGAGCAGTTCTTC. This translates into CASSLVYQADNEQFF.

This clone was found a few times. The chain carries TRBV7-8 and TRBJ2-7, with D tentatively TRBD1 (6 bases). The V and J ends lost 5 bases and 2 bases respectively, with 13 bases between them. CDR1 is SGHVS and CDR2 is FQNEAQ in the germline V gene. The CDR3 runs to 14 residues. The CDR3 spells CASSTRTATYEQYF. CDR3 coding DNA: TGTGCCAGCAGCACCCGGACAGCCACCTACGAGCAGTACTTC.

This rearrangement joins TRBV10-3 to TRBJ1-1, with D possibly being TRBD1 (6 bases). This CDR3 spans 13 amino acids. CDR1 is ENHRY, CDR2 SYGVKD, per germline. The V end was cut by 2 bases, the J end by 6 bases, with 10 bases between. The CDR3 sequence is CAISETGLAEAFF. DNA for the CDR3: TGTGCCATCAGTGAGACAGGGTTGGCTGAAGCTTTCTTT.

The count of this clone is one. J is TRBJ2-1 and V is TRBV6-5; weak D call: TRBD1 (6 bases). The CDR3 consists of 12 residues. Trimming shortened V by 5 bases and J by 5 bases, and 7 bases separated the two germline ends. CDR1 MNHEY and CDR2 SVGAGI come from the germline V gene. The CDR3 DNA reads TGTGCCAGCAGTACAGGGAACAATGAGCAGTTCTTC. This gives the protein CASSTGNNEQFF.

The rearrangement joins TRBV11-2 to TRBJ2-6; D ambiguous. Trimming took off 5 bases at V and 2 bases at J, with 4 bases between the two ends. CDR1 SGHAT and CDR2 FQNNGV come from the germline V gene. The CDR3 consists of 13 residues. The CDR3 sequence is CASSPTGANVLTF. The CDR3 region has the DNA TGTGCCAGCAGCCCAACTGGGGCCAACGTCCTGACTTTC.

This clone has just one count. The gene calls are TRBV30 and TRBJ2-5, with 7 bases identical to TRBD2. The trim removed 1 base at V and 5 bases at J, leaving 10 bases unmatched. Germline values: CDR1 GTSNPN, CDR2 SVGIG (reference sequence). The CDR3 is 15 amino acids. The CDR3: CAWSAAAGWPETQYF. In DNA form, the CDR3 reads TGTGCCTGGAGTGCGGCAGCGGGATGGCCGGAGACCCAGTACTTC. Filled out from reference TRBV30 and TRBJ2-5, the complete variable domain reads SQTIHQWPATLVQPVGSPLSLECTVEGTSNPNLYWYRQAAGRGLQLLFYSVGIGQISSEVPQNLSASRPQDRQFILSSKKLLLSDSGFYLCAWSAAAGWPETQYFGPGTRLLVL.

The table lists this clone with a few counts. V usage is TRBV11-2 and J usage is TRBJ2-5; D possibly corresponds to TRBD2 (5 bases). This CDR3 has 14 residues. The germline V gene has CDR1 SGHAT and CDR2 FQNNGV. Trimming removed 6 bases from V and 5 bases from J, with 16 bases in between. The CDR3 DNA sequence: TGTGCCAGCAGAAGGTCCGGGGTACGGGAGACCCAGTACTTC. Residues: CASRRSGVRETQYF.

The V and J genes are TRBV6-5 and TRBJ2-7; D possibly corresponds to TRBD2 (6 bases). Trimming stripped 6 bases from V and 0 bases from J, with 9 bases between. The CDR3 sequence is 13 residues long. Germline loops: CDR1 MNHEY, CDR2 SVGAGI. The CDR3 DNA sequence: TGTGCCAGCAGGGCGGGGAGCTCCTACGAGCAGTACTTC. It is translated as CASRAGSSYEQYF.

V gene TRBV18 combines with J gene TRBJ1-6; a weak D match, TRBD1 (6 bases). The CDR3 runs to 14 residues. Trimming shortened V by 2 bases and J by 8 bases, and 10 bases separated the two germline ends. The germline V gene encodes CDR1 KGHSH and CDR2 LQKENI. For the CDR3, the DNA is TGTGCCAGCTCACCAGGGGGCGTTGATTCACCCCTCCACTTT. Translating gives CASSPGGVDSPLHF.

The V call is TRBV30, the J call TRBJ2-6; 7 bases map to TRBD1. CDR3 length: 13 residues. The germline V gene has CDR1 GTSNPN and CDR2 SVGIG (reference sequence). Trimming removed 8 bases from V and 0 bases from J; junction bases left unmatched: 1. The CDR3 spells CARDSSGANVLTF. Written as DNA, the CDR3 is TGTGCCCGGGACAGCTCTGGGGCCAACGTCCTGACTTTC.

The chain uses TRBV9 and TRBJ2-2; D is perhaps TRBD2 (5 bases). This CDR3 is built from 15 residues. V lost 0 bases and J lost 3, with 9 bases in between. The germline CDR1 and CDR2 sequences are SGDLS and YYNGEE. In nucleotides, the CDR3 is TGTGCCAGCAGCGTAGGGACTCCGTACACCGGGGAGCTGTTTTTT. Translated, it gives CASSVGTPYTGELFF.

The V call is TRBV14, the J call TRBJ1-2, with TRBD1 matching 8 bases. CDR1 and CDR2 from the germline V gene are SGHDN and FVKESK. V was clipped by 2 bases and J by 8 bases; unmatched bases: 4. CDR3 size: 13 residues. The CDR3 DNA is TGTGCCAGCAGCCAATCACAGGGGGACGGCTACACCTTC. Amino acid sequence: CASSQSQGDGYTF.

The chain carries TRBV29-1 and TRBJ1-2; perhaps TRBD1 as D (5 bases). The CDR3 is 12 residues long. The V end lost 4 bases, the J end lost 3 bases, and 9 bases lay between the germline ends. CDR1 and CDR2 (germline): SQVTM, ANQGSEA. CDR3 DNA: TGCAGCGTTGCTGCGGGGGACTATGGCTACACCTTC. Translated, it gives CSVAAGDYGYTF.

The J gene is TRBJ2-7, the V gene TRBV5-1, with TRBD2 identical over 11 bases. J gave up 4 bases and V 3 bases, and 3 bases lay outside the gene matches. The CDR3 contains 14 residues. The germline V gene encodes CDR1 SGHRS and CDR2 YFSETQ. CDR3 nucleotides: TGCGCCAGCAGCTCTAGCGGGGGGACATACGAGCAGTACTTC. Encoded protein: CASSSSGGTYEQYF.

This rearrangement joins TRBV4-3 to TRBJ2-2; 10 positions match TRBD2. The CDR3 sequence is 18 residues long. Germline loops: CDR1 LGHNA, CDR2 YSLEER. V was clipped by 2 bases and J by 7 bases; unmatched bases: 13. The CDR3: CASSQRARAGGHVGELFF. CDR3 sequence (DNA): TGCGCCAGCAGCCAAAGGGCCCGAGCGGGGGGGCATGTCGGGGAGCTGTTTTTT.

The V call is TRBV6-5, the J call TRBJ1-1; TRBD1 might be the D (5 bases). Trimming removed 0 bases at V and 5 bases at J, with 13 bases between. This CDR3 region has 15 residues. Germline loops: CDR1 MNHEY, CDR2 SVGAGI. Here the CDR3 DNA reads TGTGCCAGCAGTTACTCGATAAGCGGGGGTACTGAAGCTTTCTTT. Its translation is CASSYSISGGTEAFF.

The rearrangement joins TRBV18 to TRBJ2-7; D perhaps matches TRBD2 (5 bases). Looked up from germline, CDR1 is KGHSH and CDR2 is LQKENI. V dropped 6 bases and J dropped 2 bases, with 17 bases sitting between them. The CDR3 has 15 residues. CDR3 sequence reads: CASSRDQDLAYEQYF. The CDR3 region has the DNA TGTGCCAGCTCCCGAGACCAGGACTTGGCCTACGAGCAGTACTTC.

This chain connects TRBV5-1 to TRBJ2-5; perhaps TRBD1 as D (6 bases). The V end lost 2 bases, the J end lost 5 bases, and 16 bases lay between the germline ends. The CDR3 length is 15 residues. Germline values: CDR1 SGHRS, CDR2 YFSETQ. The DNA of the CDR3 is TGCGCCAGCAGCTTAGGGGGTAGCGAGGGGGAGACCCAGTACTTC. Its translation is CASSLGGSEGETQYF.

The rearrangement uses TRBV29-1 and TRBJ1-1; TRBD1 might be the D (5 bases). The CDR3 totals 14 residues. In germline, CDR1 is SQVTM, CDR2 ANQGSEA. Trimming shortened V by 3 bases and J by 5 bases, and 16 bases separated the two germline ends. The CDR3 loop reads CSVDGGGKGTEAFF. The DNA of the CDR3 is TGCAGCGTTGACGGGGGGGGAAAGGGTACTGAAGCTTTCTTT.